This T cell receptor (beta chain) emerged from a study of OX40 agonist ivuxolimab in advanced cancers. A note on this clone: What it binds is unknown.

Study-wide results and caveats: Among some nonresponders, normalized T-cell clonal expansion was also low.

Sequenced by immunoSEQ multiplex PCR; TCRdb stores in-frame clones only, minus some. The sample includes around 90,000 clones, about nine tenths seen only once; the top ten take more than 0.25%. The material sequenced was CD4+ or CD8+ T cells sorted from blood, taken in a trial of the OX40 agonist ivuxolimab. This sequence originates from an adult with an advanced solid tumor such as melanoma, head and neck, liver or kidney cancer.

The CDR3 nucleotides are TGTGCCTGGCGGTGGGACAGCTCTGGAAACACCATATATTTT. Amino acids: CAWRWDSSGNTIYF. J is TRBJ1-3 and V is TRBV30; 7 bases are a match to TRBD1. The CDR3 has 14 amino acids. The junction had 4 bases not matched to a gene; V was cut back by 5 bases and J by 0 bases. Germline V gene data show CDR1 as GTSNPN and CDR2 as SVGIG (reference sequence).